The 8 T cell receptor beta chains presented below share a single source sample, sequenced in a study of T-cell memory formation after mild COVID-19. One entry per CDR3 protein results from TCRdb running MiXCR on the 5' RACE reads. The sample contains roughly 190,000 distinct CDR3 sequences, about 18% of which appear only once. Specimen: PBMCs or a T cell subset sorted from them (not recorded which). The receptor set was obtained from an adult woman who had mild COVID-19 (a few samples of this study predate the infection). Cell type and time point are not known.

The chain links TRBV6-1 to TRBJ2-7, with a tentative D call TRBD1 (6 bases). CDR1 and CDR2 (germline): MNHNS, SASEGT. The CDR3 runs 13 residues. V gave up 3 bases and J gave up 3 bases, with 9 bases separating them. The CDR3, as DNA: TGTGCCAGCAGTGAGAGGACAGACTACGAGCAGTACTTC. This codes for CASSERTDYEQYF.

The chain joins TRBV12-3 or TRBV12-4 to TRBJ2-5; 7 nucleotides match TRBD2. The CDR3 loop spans 16 amino acids. J gave up 5 bases and V 3 bases, and 12 bases lay outside the gene matches. CDR3 in DNA: TGTGCCAGCAGTTTGAGAGCGGCGGGGGAGTGGGAGACCCAGTACTTC. It specifies CASSLRAAGEWETQYF.

The rearrangement uses TRBV12-3 or TRBV12-4 and TRBJ1-1; D remains ambiguous. The CDR3 contains 14 residues. The V end lost 2 bases, the J end lost 1 base, and 8 bases lay between the germline ends. This CDR3 is CASSLSSGNTEAFF. The CDR3, as DNA: TGTGCCAGCAGTTTAAGTAGCGGGAACACTGAAGCTTTCTTT.

This clonotype was counted a single time. The chain recombines TRBV4-1 with TRBJ2-7; possible D gene TRBD2, 6 bases. V was trimmed by 0 bases and J by 2 bases, leaving 11 bases between them. CDR1 is MGHRA and CDR2 is YSYEKL in the germline V gene. This CDR3 comprises 15 residues. CDR3 sequence: CASSQEVEGPYEQYF. The CDR3 nucleotides are TGCGCCAGCAGCCAAGAAGTGGAGGGACCCTACGAGCAGTACTTC.

This sequence joins TRBV6-5 and TRBJ2-7; the match to TRBD2 covers 7 bases. The CDR3 sequence is 17 residues long. Trimming at V came to 0 bases and at J to 0 bases, leaving 8 bases not matched to a gene. Germline CDR1 reads MNHEY; CDR2 reads SVGAGI. The CDR3, as DNA: TGTGCCAGCAGTTACTCGAGATCTAGCGGACTCTCCTACGAGCAGTACTTC. Protein sequence: CASSYSRSSGLSYEQYF.

This clonotype was detected many times. This chain joins TRBV20-1 and TRBJ2-3; the D gene is possibly TRBD1 (6 bases). The V end lost 4 bases, the J end lost 4 bases, and 15 bases lay between the germline ends. The CDR3 runs 14 residues. Germline CDR1 DFQATT, CDR2 SNEGSKA (reference sequence). CDR3 protein: CSATRTAWADTQYF. The CDR3 region has the DNA TGCAGTGCTACCCGGACAGCCTGGGCAGATACGCAGTATTTT.

The rearrangement joins TRBV30 to TRBJ1-3; D is unresolved. The CDR3 runs 14 residues. V lost 4 bases and J lost 4, with 14 bases in between. The V gene's germline CDR1 is GTSNPN and CDR2 SVGIG (reference sequence). The CDR3 protein is CAWKITRSGNTIYF. CDR3 nucleotide sequence: TGTGCCTGGAAGATAACCCGATCGGGAAACACCATATATTTT.

This clonotype has a handful of counts. This sequence joins TRBV5-1 and TRBJ2-1; 11 bases fit TRBD2. Germline-derived CDR1 and CDR2 are SGHRS and YFSETQ. The trim removed 4 bases at V and 8 bases at J, leaving 8 bases unmatched. This CDR3 spans 15 amino acids. CDR3: CASSGVAGGRDEQFF. The CDR3 nucleotides read TGCGCCAGCAGCGGGGTAGCGGGGGGGCGAGATGAGCAGTTCTTC.